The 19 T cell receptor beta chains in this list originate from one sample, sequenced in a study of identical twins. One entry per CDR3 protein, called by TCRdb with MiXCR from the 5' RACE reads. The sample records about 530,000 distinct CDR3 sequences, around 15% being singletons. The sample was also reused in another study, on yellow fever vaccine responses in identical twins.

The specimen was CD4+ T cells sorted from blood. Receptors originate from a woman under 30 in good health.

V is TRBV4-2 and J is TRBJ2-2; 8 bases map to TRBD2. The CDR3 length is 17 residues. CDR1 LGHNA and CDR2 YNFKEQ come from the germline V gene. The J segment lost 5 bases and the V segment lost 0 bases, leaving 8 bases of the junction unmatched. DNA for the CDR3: TGTGCCAGCAGCCAAGATCGTACGGGGGGGCGAACCGGGGAGCTGTTTTTT. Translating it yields CASSQDRTGGRTGELFF.

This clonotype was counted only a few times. The CDR3 loop reads CASSRRDRLLDTQYF. The DNA of the CDR3 is TGTGCCAGCAGCCGCCGGGACAGACTCTTGGATACGCAGTATTTT. The rearrangement links TRBV7-9 to TRBJ2-3; TRBD1 agrees at 7 bases. The CDR3 is 15 amino acids. Germline CDR1 is SEHNR and CDR2 is FQNEAQ (reference sequence). With V trimmed by 5 bases and J by 6 bases, 11 bases remained unmatched.

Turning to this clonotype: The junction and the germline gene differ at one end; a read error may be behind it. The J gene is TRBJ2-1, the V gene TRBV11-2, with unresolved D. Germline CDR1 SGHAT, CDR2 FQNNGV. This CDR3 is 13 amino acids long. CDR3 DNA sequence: TGTGCCAGCAGAGGTCCCTCCGACAATGAGCAGTTCTTC. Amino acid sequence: CASRGPSDNEQFF. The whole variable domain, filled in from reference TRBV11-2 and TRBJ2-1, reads EAGVAQSPRYKIIEKRQSVAFWCNPISGHATLYWYQQILGQGPKLLIQFQNNGVVDDSQLPKDRFSAERLKGVDSTLKIQPAKLEDSAVYLCASRGPSDNEQFFGPGTRLTVL.

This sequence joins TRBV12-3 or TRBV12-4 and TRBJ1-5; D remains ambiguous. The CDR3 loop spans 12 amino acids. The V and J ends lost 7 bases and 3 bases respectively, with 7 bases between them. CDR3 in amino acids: CASTGLNQPQHF. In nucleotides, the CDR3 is TGTGCCAGCACCGGACTCAATCAGCCCCAGCATTTT.

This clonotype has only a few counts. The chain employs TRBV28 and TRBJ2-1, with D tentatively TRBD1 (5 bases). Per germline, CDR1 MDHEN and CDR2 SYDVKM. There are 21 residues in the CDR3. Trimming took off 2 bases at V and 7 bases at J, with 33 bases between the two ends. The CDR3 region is CASSLPYYSRAPQEMRNEQFF. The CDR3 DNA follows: TGTGCCAGCAGTTTACCCTACTACTCCAGGGCCCCCCAGGAAATGAGGAATGAGCAGTTCTTC. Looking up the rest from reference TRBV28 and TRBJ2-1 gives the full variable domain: DVKVTQSSRYLVKRTGEKVFLECVQDMDHENMFWYRQDPGLGLRLIYFSYDVKMKEKGDIPEGYSVSREKKERFSLILESASTNQTSMYLCASSLPYYSRAPQEMRNEQFFGPGTRLTVL.

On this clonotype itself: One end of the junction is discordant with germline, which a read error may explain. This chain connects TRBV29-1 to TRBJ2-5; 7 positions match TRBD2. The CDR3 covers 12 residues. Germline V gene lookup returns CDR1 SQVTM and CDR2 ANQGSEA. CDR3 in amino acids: CSVVFGGENQYF. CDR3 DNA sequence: TGCAGCGTTGTCTTTGGGGGGGAGAACCAGTACTTC.

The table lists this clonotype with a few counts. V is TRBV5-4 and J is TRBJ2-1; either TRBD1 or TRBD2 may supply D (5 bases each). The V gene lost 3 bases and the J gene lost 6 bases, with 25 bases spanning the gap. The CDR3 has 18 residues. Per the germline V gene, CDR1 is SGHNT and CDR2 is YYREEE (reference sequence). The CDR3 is CASSSLTGLGVQVNEQFF. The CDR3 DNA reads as TGTGCCAGCAGCTCACTTACTGGTTTGGGGGTCCAGGTCAATGAGCAGTTCTTC. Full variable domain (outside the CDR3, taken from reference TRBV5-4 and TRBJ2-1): ETGVTQSPTHLIKTRGQQVTLRCSSQSGHNTVSWYQQALGQGPQFIFQYYREEENGRGNFPPRFSGLQFPNYSSELNVNALELDDSALYLCASSSLTGLGVQVNEQFFGPGTRLTVL.

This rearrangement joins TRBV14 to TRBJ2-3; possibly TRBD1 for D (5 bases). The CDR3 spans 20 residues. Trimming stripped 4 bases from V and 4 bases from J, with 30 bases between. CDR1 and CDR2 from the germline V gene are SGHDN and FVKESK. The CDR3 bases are TGTGCCAGCAGCCCTGTGGTAGCCAAGGGGTTACGACCCAGATCAGATACGCAGTATTTT. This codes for CASSPVVAKGLRPRSDTQYF.

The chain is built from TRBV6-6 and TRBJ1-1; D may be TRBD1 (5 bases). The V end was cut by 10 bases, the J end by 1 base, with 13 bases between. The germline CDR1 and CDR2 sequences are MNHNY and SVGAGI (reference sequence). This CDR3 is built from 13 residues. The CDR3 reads CATKLGRNTEAFF. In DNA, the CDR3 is TGTGCCACCAAGCTGGGACGGAACACTGAAGCTTTCTTT.

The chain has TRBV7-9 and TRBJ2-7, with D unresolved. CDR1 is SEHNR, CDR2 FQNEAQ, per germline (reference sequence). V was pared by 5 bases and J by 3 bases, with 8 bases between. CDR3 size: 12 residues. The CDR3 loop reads CASSLDHYEQYF. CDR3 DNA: TGTGCCAGCAGCCTTGATCACTACGAGCAGTACTTC.

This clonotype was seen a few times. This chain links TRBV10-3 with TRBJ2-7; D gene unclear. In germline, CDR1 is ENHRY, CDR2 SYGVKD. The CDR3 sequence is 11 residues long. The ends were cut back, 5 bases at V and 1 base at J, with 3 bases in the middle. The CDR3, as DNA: TGTGCCATCAGTCCTTCCTACGAGCAGTACTTC. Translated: CAISPSYEQYF.

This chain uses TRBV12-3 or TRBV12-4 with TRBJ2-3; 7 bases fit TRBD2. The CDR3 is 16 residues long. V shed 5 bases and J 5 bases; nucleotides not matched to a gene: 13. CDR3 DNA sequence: TGTGCCAGCAGTCGACCCGGGGGAGGGCAAGTAGATACGCAGTATTTT. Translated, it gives CASSRPGGGQVDTQYF.

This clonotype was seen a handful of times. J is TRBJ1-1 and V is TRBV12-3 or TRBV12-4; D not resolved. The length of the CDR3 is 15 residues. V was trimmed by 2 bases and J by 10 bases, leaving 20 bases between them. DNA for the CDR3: TGTGCCAGCAGTTTAAGATCTTATGCCGTGTTAGGAGCTTTCTTT. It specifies CASSLRSYAVLGAFF.

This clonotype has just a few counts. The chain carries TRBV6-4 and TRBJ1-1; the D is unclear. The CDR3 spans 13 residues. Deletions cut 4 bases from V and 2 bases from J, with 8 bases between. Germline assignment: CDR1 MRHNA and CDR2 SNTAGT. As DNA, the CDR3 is TGTGCCAGCAGTGGGAACAGCAACACTGAAGCTTTCTTT. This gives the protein CASSGNSNTEAFF.

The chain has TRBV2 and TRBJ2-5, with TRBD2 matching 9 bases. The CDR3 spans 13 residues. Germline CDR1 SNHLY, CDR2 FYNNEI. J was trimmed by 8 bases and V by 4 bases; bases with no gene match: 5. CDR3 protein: CASSGSSGATQYF. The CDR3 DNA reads TGTGCCAGCAGTGGTTCTAGCGGGGCCACCCAGTACTTC. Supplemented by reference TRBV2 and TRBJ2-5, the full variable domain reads EPEVTQTPSHQVTQMGQEVILRCVPISNHLYFYWYRQILGQKVEFLVSFYNNEISEKSEIFDDQFSVERPDGSNFTLKIRSTKLEDSAMYFCASSGSSGATQYFGPGTRLLVL.

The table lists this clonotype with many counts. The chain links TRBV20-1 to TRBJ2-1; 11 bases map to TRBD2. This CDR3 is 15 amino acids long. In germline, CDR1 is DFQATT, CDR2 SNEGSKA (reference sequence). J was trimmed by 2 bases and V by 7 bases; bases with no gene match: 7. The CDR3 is CSVGSGRGTYNEQFF. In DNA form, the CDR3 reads TGCAGTGTTGGTAGCGGGAGGGGGACCTACAATGAGCAGTTCTTC.

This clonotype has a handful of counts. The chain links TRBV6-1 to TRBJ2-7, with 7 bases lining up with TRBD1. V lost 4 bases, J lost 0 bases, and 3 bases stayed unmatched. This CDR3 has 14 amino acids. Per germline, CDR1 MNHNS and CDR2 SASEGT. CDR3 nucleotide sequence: TGTGCCAGCAGTGGACAGGGTAGCTCCTACGAGCAGTACGTC. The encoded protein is CASSGQGSSYEQYV.

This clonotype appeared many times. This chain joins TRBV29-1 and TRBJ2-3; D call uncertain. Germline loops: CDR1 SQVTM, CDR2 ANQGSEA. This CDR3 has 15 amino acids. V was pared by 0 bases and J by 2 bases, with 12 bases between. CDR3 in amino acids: CSVEEDARNTDTQYF. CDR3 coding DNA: TGCAGCGTTGAAGAGGACGCTAGGAACACAGATACGCAGTATTTT.

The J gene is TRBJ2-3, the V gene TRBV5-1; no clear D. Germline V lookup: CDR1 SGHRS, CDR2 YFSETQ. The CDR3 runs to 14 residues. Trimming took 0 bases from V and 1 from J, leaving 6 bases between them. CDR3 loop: CASSLAQRTDTQYF. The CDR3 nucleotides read TGCGCCAGCAGCTTGGCACAGCGCACAGATACGCAGTATTTT.